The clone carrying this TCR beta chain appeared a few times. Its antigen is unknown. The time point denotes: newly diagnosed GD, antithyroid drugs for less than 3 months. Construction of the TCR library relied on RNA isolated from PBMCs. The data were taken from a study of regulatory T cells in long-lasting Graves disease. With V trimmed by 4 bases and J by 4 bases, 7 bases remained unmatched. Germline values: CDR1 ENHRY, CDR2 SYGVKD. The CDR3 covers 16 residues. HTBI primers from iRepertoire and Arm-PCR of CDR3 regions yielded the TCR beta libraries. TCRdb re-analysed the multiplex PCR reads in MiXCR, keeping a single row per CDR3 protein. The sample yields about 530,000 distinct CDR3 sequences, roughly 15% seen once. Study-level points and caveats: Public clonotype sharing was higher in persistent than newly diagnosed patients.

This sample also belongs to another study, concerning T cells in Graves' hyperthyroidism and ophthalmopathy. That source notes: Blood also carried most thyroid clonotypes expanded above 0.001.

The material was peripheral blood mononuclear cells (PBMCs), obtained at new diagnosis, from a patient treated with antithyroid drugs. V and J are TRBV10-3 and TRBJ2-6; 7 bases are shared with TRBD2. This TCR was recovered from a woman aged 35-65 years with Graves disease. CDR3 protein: CAISGGGRTGANVLTF. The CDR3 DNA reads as TGTGCCATCAGTGGGGGAGGGCGTACCGGGGCCAACGTCCTGACTTTC.